The rows below give T cell receptor beta chains drawn from one sample of a study of spatial heterogeneity in lung cancer. In TCRdb, the 5' RACE reads were re-called with MiXCR into one record per CDR3 protein. Of some 15,000 distinct CDR3 sequences listed, approximately 4.5% are singletons. The material sequenced was lung tumor tissue, taken at surgery. Receptor source: a female donor with early-stage non-small cell lung cancer. Each CDR3 is given with its conserved first and last residue. A D gene is named only where the DNA matches it firmly. The size of a clone is reported for some rows only, either as once, few or many, or as a class for expanded clones.

TRBJ2-1	few	TRBV6-1	TRBD2	TGTGCCAGCAGAGGGACTAGCGGGGGGGCCTACAATGAGCAGTTCTTC	CASRGTSGGAYNEQFF
TRBJ1-1	many	TRBV4-2	NA	TGTGCCAGCAGCCAAGATAGGACCAACACTGAAGCTTTCTTT	CASSQDRTNTEAFF
TRBJ1-2	many	TRBV25-1	NA	TGTGCCAGCAGTGAAACAGGGAGGCCCTTATATGGCTACACCTTC	CASSETGRPLYGYTF
TRBJ2-1	many	TRBV30	NA	TGTGCCTGGAGGAGAGGGGCCACCTACAATGAGCAGTTCTTC	CAWRRGATYNEQFF
TRBJ2-3	medium-sized	TRBV6-6	NA	TGTGCCAGCAGTTACACGGACAGTACGCAGTATTTT	CASSYTDSTQYF
TRBJ2-2	many	TRBV6-2/TRBV6-3	NA	TGTGCCAGCAGTCCGATTTCGAAGGGACTCAACACCGGGGAGCTGTTTTTT	CASSPISKGLNTGELFF
TRBJ2-3	many	TRBV27	TRBD1	TGTGCCAGCAGTTTATGGCAGGGGGCCACAGATACGCAGTATTTT	CASSLWQGATDTQYF
TRBJ2-2	many	TRBV7-8	NA	TGTGCCAGCAGCCGCGCGGCAGACAACACCGGGGAGCTGTTTTTT	CASSRAADNTGELFF
TRBJ2-2	many	TRBV9	NA	TGTGCCAGCAGCCCCCTCACCGTTAACACCGGGGAGCTGTTTTTT	CASSPLTVNTGELFF
TRBJ2-6	many	TRBV4-3	NA	TGCGCCAGCAGCCAAGCCATAACAGGCTCTGGGGCCAACGTCCTGACTTTC	CASSQAITGSGANVLTF
TRBJ1-2	many	TRBV29-1	NA	TGCAGCGTTTTGGGGGGTGGCTATGGCTACACCTTC	CSVLGGGYGYTF
TRBJ1-2	many	TRBV20-1	NA	TGCAGTGCTAGCAACTATGGCTACACCTTC	CSASNYGYTF
TRBJ2-7	many	TRBV10-1	NA	TGCGCCAGCAGTGAAGCAGGGAAAGACGAGCAGTACTTC	CASSEAGKDEQYF
TRBJ2-7	many	TRBV12-5	NA	TGTGCTAGTGGTAGCTCATTCTACGAGCAGTACTTC	CASGSSFYEQYF
TRBJ2-1	many	TRBV19	NA	TGTGCCAGTAGTATCCGGGAGTGGTTTCATGAGCAGTTCTTC	CASSIREWFHEQFF
TRBJ2-3	many	TRBV5-1	TRBD1	TGCGCCAGCAGCCCAGGGACAGGGGTGACAGATACGCAGTATTTT	CASSPGTGVTDTQYF
TRBJ1-5	many	TRBV25-1	NA	TGTGCCAGCAGTGGCGGACACCTTAGCAATCAGCCCCAGCATTTT	CASSGGHLSNQPQHF
TRBJ2-2	few	TRBV20-1	TRBD2	TGCAGTGCTAGTACCCTTGCGGGGGGTGGGACCGGGGAGCTGTTTTTT	CSASTLAGGGTGELFF
TRBJ2-7	many	TRBV7-6	NA	TGTGCCAGCAGCAAAGGACCGAACTACGAGCAGTACTTC	CASSKGPNYEQYF
TRBJ1-5	medium-sized	TRBV20-1	NA	TGCAGTGCAATGTCCGGTCAGCCCCAGCATTTT	CSAMSGQPQHF
TRBJ2-5	many	TRBV20-1	TRBD1	TGCAGTGCAGGAGACAGGGAACAAGAGACCCAGTACTTC	CSAGDREQETQYF
TRBJ1-5	NA	TRBV28	NA	TGTGCCAGCAGTTTATTCGGTCAGCCCCAGCATTTT	CASSLFGQPQHF
TRBJ2-2	many	TRBV5-1	NA	TGCGCCACCCCGATAACCCCAGGAACGAACACCGGGGAGCTGTTTTTT	CATPITPGTNTGELFF
TRBJ2-7	many	TRBV2	NA	TGTGCCAGCAGTCCAAGGGGCGAGCAGTACTTC	CASSPRGEQYF
TRBJ2-3	many	TRBV5-6	NA	TGTGCCAGCAGCTCTACCAGCAGGGGCGAAGATACGCAGTATTTT	CASSSTSRGEDTQYF
TRBJ1-1	many	TRBV5-1	TRBD1	TGCGCCAGCAGCCCCGTCCCCCAGGGGGCTGAAGCTTTCTTT	CASSPVPQGAEAFF
TRBJ2-6	many	TRBV5-1	NA	TGCGCCAGCAGCTTGGTGACGCCCTCTGGGGCCAACGTCCTGACTTTC	CASSLVTPSGANVLTF
TRBJ2-3	many	TRBV30	TRBD1	TGTGCCTGGAGTGCCTTAGGGGACAGTTACACAGATACGCAGTATTTT	CAWSALGDSYTDTQYF
TRBJ1-6	medium-sized	TRBV7-6	NA	TGTGCCAGCAGTCTAACCCCAACGGCCTCTGCTAGCTCCTATAATTCACCCCTCCACTTT	CASSLTPTASASSYNSPLHF
TRBJ2-5	many	TRBV12-3/TRBV12-4	TRBD2	TGTGCCAGCAGTCCCAGGCAGGGACTAGCCTCTAGAGCCCAGTACTTC	CASSPRQGLASRAQYF
TRBJ2-2	many	TRBV6-2/TRBV6-3	NA	TGTGCCAGCAAGGACCCAGGTCTTTCCGGGGAGCTGTTTTTT	CASKDPGLSGELFF
TRBJ1-1	many	TRBV5-5	NA	TGTGCCAGCAGCTTGTATGGGCCTGAAGCTTTCTTT	CASSLYGPEAFF
TRBJ1-2	medium-sized	TRBV11-2	NA	TGTGCCAGCAGCCCCGATCAGAGGGTGAACTACACCTTC	CASSPDQRVNYTF
TRBJ1-1	many	TRBV11-2	NA	TGTGCCAGCAGTGCCCGTTTCGGAACCTCGAACACTGAAGCTTTCTTT	CASSARFGTSNTEAFF
TRBJ1-1	medium-sized	TRBV12-3/TRBV12-4	NA	TGTGCCAGCAGTTTAATTGGGGGGAACACTGAAGCTTTCTTT	CASSLIGGNTEAFF
TRBJ1-6	many	TRBV20-1	NA	TGCAGTGCAACATACTCGACAGCTTCACCCCTCCACTTT	CSATYSTASPLHF
TRBJ1-1	many	TRBV7-2	NA	TGTGCCAGCAGCCGTAGCCGGAACACTGAAGCTTTCTTT	CASSRSRNTEAFF
TRBJ2-3	many	TRBV27	NA	TGTGCCAGCAGTTTATTTCTAGTGGGTAGCACAGATACGCAGTATTTT	CASSLFLVGSTDTQYF
TRBJ1-6	many	TRBV5-1	TRBD1	TGCGCCAGCAGCCCCGGGACAGCCTATAATTCACCCCTCCACTTT	CASSPGTAYNSPLHF
TRBJ1-1	many	TRBV6-5	NA	TGTGCCAGCAGTTCGCTGGGGGTAGCCCGCACTGAAGCTTTCTTT	CASSSLGVARTEAFF
TRBJ2-7	many	TRBV3-1	NA	TGTGCCAGCAGCCAAGAGTTAAGGGCCCGAAACGAGCAGTACTTC	CASSQELRARNEQYF